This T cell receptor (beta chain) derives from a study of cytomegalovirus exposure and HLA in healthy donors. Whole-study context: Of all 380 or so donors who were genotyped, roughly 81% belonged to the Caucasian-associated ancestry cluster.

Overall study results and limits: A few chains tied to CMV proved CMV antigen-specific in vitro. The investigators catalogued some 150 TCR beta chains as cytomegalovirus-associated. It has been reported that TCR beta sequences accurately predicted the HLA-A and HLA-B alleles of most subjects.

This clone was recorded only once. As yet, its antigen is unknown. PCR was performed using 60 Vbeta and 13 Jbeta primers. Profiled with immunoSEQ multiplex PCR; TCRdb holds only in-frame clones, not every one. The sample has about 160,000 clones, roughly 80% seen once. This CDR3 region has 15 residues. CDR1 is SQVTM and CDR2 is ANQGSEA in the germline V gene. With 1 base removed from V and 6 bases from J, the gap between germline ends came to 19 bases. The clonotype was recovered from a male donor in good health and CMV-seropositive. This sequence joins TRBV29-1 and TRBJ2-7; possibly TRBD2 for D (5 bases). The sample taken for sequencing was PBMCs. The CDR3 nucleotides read TGCAGCGTTGAAGTGTATGTGAGGGAAAGTTCCGAGCAGTACTTC. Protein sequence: CSVEVYVRESSEQYF.